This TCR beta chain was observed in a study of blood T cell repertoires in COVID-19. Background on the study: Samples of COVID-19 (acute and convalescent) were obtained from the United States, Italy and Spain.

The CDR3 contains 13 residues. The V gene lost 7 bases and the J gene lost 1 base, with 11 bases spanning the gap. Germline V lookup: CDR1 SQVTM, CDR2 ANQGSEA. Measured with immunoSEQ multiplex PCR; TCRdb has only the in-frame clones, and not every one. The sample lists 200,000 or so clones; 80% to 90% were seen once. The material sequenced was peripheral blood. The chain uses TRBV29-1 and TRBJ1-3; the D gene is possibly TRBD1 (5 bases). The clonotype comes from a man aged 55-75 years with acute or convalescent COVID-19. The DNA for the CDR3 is TGCAGCGCCATCTCAGGGTCTGGAAACACCATATATTTT. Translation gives CSAISGSGNTIYF.